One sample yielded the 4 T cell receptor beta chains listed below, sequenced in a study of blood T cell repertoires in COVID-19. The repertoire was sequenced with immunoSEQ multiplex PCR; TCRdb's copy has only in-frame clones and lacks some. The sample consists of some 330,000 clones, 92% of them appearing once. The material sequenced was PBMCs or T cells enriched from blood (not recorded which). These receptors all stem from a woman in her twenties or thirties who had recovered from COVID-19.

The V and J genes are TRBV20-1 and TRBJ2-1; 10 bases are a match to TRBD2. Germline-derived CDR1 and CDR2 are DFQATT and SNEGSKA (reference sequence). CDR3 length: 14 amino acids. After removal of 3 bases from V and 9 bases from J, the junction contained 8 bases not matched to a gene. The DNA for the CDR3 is TGCAGTGCTAGTAAGCTAGCGGGAGAGGGTGAGCAGTTCTTC. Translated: CSASKLAGEGEQFF.

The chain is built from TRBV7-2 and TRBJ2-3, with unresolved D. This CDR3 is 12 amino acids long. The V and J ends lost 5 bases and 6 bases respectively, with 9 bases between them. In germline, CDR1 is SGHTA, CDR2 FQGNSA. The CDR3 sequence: CASSARLDTQYF. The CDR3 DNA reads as TGTGCCAGCAGCGCGCGACTTGATACGCAGTATTTT.

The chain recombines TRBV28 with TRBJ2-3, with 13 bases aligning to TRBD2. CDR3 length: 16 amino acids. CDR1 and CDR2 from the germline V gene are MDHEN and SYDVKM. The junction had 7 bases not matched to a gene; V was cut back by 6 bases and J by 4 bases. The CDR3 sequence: CASSPGTSGDADTQYF. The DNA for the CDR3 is TGTGCCAGCAGCCCAGGGACTAGCGGGGACGCAGATACGCAGTATTTT.

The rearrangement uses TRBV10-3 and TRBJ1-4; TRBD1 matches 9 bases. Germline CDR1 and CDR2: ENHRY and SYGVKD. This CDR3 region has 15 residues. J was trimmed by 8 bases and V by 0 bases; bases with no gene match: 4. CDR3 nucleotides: TGTGCCATCAGTGAGTCGAAGGGACAGGGCGAAAAACTGTTTTTT. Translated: CAISESKGQGEKLFF.